This entry features one T cell receptor beta chain sequence. Between the trimmed V and J ends, which lost 3 bases and 4 bases, there was a span of 18 bases. Germline CDR1 SGDLS, CDR2 YYNGEE. This CDR3 has 16 amino acids. These data belong to a study of technical replicates of blood from a handful of donors. Using immunoSEQ multiplex PCR, the repertoire was profiled, and TCRdb retains in-frame clones only, with some absent. Of approximately 52,000 clones in the sample, around 84% were seen once. The sequence was obtained from a human donor in good health. Some clones in this sample may be carry-over from other donors' samples. The V call is TRBV9, the J call TRBJ2-3; D may be TRBD2 (6 bases). Input material: PBMCs. DNA of the CDR3: TGTGCCAGCAGCGCGTCGGGGGTAGGGGCCGCAGATACGCAGTATTTT. Its translation is CASSASGVGAADTQYF.